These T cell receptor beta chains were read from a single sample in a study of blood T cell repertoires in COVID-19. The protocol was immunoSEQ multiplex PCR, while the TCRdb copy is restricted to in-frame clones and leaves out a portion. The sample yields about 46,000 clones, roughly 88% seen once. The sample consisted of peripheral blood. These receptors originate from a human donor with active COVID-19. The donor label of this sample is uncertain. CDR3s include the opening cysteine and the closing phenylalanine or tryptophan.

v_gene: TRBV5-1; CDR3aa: CASSLTGGTTHNEQFF
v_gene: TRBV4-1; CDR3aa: CASSTPSGIAGAPFHSTDTQYF
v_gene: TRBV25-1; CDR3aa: CASSRGNEQFF
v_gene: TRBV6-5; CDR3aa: CASSYSIEGARTQYF
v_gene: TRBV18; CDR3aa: CASSPPLAGVAGEEQFF
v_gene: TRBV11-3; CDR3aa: CASSLRLDNSPLHF
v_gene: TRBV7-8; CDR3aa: CASTNARGLAGVIPYEQYF
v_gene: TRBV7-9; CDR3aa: CASSLFRAPNTGELFF
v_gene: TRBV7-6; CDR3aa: CASSLRHHPQETQYF
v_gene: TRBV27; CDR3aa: CASSQNQRVDTEAFF
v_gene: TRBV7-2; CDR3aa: CASSPDPLSYEQYF
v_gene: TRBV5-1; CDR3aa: CASSGEQGNYGYTF
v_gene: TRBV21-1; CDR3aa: CASSKSGHPSYEQYF
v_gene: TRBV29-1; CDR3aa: CSVEPGQGFSAFF
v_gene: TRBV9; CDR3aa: CASSVQDQHEQYF
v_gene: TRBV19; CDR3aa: CATGTGVDEQYF
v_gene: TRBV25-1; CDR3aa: CASSFSGTGDSGANVLTF
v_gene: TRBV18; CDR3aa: CASSVLQNQPQHF
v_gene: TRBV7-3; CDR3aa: CASSLGPGEETQYF
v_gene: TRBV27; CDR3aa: CASHPHRDRGISSTDTQYF
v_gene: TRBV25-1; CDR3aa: CASSDPRRGGNYGYTF
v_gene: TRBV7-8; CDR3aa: CASSLGGVLNSPLHF
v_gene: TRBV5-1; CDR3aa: CASSLAGSAINEQFF
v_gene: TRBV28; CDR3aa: CASSSTRQGKTQYF
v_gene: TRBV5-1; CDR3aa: CASRRTEGPRGTGELFF
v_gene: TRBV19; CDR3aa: CASKTEPYSYEQYF
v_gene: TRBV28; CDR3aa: CASSRGQSNQPQHF
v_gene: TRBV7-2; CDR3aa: CASSLRVTGELFF
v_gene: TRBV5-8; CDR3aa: CASSLRGGRQPQHF
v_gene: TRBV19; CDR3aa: CASSIRLAGYGNEQFF
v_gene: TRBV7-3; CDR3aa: CASSDGQPGSPLHF
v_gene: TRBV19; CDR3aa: CASSIRETGPQHF
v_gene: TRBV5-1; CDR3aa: CASSRFQGGWELFF
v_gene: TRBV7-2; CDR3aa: CASSPGGSGTSVHEQYF
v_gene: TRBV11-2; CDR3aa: CASSLDLWAANYGYTF
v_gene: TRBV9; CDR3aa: CASSPRGGSEQFF
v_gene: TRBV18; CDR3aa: CASSPQGGDGYTF
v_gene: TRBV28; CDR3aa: CASSPRYEQYF
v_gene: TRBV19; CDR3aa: CASSIGTGSNQPQHF
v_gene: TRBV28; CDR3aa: CASSRGLAVLTDTQYF
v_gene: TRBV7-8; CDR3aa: CASTHPRGGTFGNTIYF
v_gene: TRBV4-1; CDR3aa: CASSQDPRDLYGRSFF
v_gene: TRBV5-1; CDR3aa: CASSLAGDRSEAFF
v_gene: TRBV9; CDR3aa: CASSPHLMGGSDTQYF
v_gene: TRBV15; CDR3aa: CATSRDPLSSGNTIYF
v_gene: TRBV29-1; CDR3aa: CSVDNPGQGYNEQFF
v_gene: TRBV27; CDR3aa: CASSLSLAGTPSTDTQYF
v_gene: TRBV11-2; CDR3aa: CASSLGQGWTGELFF
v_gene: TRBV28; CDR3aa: CASLLRASGSSGEQFF
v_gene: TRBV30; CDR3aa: CAWSVSRVGTEAFF
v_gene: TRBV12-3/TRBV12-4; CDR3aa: CASSLKGTGELFF
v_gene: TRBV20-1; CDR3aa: CSASTGGLSEQFF
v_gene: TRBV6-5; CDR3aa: CASSYSSEQGAKTQYF
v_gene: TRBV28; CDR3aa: CASSLRGVSSGNTIYF
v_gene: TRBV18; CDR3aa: CASSPDNSNQPQHF
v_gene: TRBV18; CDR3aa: CASSPRSAYYSRDTEAFF
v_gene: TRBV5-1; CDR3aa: CASSLQGSDTQYF
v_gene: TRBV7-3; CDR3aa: CASSKSVGYTGELFF
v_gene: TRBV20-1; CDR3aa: CSAADYTEAFF